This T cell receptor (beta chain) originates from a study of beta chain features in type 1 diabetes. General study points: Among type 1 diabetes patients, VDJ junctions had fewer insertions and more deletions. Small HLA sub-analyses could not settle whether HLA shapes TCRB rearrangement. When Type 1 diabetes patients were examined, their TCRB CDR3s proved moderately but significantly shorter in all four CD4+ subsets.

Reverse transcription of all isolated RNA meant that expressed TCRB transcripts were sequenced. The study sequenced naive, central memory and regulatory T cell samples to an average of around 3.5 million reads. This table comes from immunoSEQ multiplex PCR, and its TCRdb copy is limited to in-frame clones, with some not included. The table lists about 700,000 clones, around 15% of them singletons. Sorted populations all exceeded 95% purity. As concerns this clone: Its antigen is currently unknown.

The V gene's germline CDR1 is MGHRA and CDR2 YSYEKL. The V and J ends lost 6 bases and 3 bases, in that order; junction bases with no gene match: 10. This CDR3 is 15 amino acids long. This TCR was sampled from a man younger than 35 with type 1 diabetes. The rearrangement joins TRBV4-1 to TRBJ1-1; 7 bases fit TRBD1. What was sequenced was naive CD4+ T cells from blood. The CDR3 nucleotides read TGCGCCAGCAGTTTGGTTCAGACAGGGCACACTGAAGCTTTCTTT. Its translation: CASSLVQTGHTEAFF.